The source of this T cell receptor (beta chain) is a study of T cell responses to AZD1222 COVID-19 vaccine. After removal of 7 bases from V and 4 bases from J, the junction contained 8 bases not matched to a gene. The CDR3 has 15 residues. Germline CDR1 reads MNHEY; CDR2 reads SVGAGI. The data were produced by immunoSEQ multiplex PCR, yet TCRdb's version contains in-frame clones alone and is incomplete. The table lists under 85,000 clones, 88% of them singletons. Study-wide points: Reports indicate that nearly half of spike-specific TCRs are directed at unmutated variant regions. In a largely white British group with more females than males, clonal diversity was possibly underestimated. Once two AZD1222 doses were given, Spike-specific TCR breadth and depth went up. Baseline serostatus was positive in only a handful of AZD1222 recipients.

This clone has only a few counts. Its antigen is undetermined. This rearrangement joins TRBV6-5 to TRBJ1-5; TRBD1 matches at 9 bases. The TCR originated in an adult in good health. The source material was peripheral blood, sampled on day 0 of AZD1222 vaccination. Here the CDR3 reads CASISGQGWNQPQHF. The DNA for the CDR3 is TGTGCCAGCATCAGCGGACAGGGGTGGAATCAGCCCCAGCATTTT.